A selection of T cell receptor beta chains follows, all from one sample in a study of blood T cell repertoires in COVID-19. Sequencing used immunoSEQ multiplex PCR; TCRdb keeps in-frame clones, though not all of them. The sample lists over 100,000 clones; roughly four fifths were seen once. Sequencing input: peripheral blood. These receptors came from a man aged 60-69 years with acute or convalescent COVID-19. Both conserved end residues are part of each CDR3. A D gene is named only where the DNA matches it firmly. Size values are once, few and many counts, or a class for expanded clones, and some rows have none.

d_gene	v_gene	j_gene	abundance	CDR3nt	CDR3aa
.	TRBV11-3	TRBJ2-1	few	TGTGCCAGCACCCCGACTAGATCCTACAATGAGCAGTTCTTC	CASTPTRSYNEQFF
.	TRBV7-2	TRBJ2-2	.	TGTGCCAGCAGCCCTAGGACACCCGCGAACACCGGGGAGCTGTTTTTT	CASSPRTPANTGELFF
.	TRBV19	TRBJ1-1	.	TGTGCCAGTAGTACCCCGTTCGGGGGGAACACTGAAGCTTTCTTT	CASSTPFGGNTEAFF
.	TRBV21-1	TRBJ1-1	once	TGTGCCAGCAGCGCGACAGGGTTCATTGAAGCTTTCTTT	CASSATGFIEAFF
TRBD1	TRBV2	TRBJ2-5	.	TGTGCCAGCAGTCCGGACAGGGAAGAGACCCAGTACTTC	CASSPDREETQYF
TRBD2	TRBV27	TRBJ2-5	once	TGTGCCAGCTGGACTAGCGGGCAAGAGACCCAGTACTTC	CASWTSGQETQYF
.	TRBV6-5	TRBJ1-2	.	TGTGCCACCTTGAGACAAGCATATGGCTACACCTTC	CATLRQAYGYTF
.	TRBV7-3	TRBJ2-2	.	TGTGCCAGCAGCTTAGGGTCGGGCTCGGGGGTCACCGGGGAGCTGTTTTTT	CASSLGSGSGVTGELFF
.	TRBV7-2	TRBJ2-7	.	TGTGCCAGCAGCTTAGACGGGAGCTACGAGCAGTACTTC	CASSLDGSYEQYF
.	TRBV5-1	TRBJ2-3	.	TGCGCCAGCAGCTTGGTTTACACAGCCACTAGCACAGATACGCAGTATTTT	CASSLVYTATSTDTQYF
.	TRBV6-1	TRBJ1-2	.	TGTGCCAGCAGTGAAGGGGCAGCTGGCTACACCTTC	CASSEGAAGYTF
.	TRBV5-1	TRBJ2-7	.	TGCGCCAGCAGCTTAGGGGGTGAGGACTACGAGCAGTACTTC	CASSLGGEDYEQYF
.	TRBV10-1	TRBJ1-2	.	TGCGCCAGCAGTGAGGACGGGAACTATGGCTACACCTTC	CASSEDGNYGYTF
.	TRBV6-5	TRBJ1-4	once	TGTGCCAGCAGTTACGCGGGGCAGAGAGGTGAAAAACTGTTTTTT	CASSYAGQRGEKLFF
.	TRBV18	TRBJ1-6	.	TGTGCCAGCTCACCAGTGGACGGGGAGACGTCACCCCTCCACTTT	CASSPVDGETSPLHF
TRBD2	TRBV7-9	TRBJ2-3	few	TGTGCCAGCAGCTTAGGACTAGCGGGAGAATTAGATACGCAGTATTTT	CASSLGLAGELDTQYF
.	TRBV7-5	TRBJ1-1	once	TGTGCCAGAAGCTTCCACAGTGGGGGCATCACTGAAGCTTTCTTT	CARSFHSGGITEAFF
TRBD2	TRBV7-3	TRBJ2-2	few	TGTGCCAGCAGCTCGGCGGGAGCCGGGGAGCTGTTTTTT	CASSSAGAGELFF
TRBD2	TRBV29-1	TRBJ2-5	.	TGCAGCGGACGATCGGGACTAGCGGGAGGACCCCAAGAGACCCAGTACTTC	CSGRSGLAGGPQETQYF
TRBD1	TRBV6-6	TRBJ1-5	.	TGTGCCAGCAGTTCTCACGACAGGGGGGGGAATCAGCCCCAGCATTTT	CASSSHDRGGNQPQHF
TRBD1	TRBV6-1	TRBJ1-2	.	TGTGCCAGCAGTGACAGGGGGTTGAATGGCTACACCTTC	CASSDRGLNGYTF
.	TRBV5-4	TRBJ1-1	few	TGTGCCAGCAGCTCTCCGGCCGGGGACTACACTGAAGCTTTCTTT	CASSSPAGDYTEAFF
TRBD2	TRBV3-1/TRBV3-2	TRBJ2-3	.	TGTGCCAGCAGTCCTAGCGGGGGGGGCACAGATACGCAGTATTTT	CASSPSGGGTDTQYF
TRBD1	TRBV5-1	TRBJ1-3	.	TGCGCCAGCAGCTTGGGGGACAGTAAACTTGGAAACACCATATATTTT	CASSLGDSKLGNTIYF
.	TRBV7-9	TRBJ1-1	.	TGTGCCAGCAGCCCTTTGGGGGCCTTCACTGAAGCTTTCTTT	CASSPLGAFTEAFF
TRBD2	TRBV7-9	TRBJ2-1	.	TGTGCCAGCAGCTTATGGGCGGGGGGGCCCAATGAGCAGTTCTTC	CASSLWAGGPNEQFF
TRBD1	TRBV6-5	TRBJ2-5	.	TGTGCCAGCAGTTACTCAGACAGGGGGCTGGGTGAGACCCAGTACTTC	CASSYSDRGLGETQYF
.	TRBV18	TRBJ2-5	.	TGTGCCAGCTCACTACAGGAGACCGAGACCCAGTACTTC	CASSLQETETQYF
.	TRBV5-4	TRBJ1-5	few	TGTGCCAGCAGCTTGCTAGGGGATGGTCAGCCCCAGCATTTT	CASSLLGDGQPQHF
.	TRBV5-1	TRBJ1-5	few	TGCGCCAGCAGCTTGGGTGGGGAGAAGAGGCAGCCCCAGCATTTT	CASSLGGEKRQPQHF
TRBD1	TRBV5-5	TRBJ1-1	.	TGTGCCAGCAGCTACGGACAGGGGGCGGGCACTGAAGCTTTCTTT	CASSYGQGAGTEAFF
TRBD1	TRBV5-4	TRBJ2-7	.	TGTGCCAGCAGCTTGAAAGGACCGAGGACAGGTCCATCCCTTTACGAGCAGTACTTC	CASSLKGPRTGPSLYEQYF
.	TRBV5-1	TRBJ1-3	.	TGCGCCAGCAGCCTGCGGGACTCTGGAAACACCATATATTTT	CASSLRDSGNTIYF
TRBD2	TRBV5-3	TRBJ2-1	.	TGTGCCAGAAGGCAGACTAGCGGGGTGAGGTTCTTC	CARRQTSGVRFF
.	TRBV5-4	TRBJ2-7	.	TGTGCCAGCAGCTTGGTGGGGGGCTACGAGCAGTACTTC	CASSLVGGYEQYF
.	TRBV18	TRBJ2-1	.	TGTGCCAGCTCACAGGGGGTCGGGTCCTACAATGAGCAGTTCTTC	CASSQGVGSYNEQFF
.	TRBV5-4	TRBJ2-1	.	TGTGCCAGCAGCTGGGGAGGCGGTGTCTCCTACAATGAGCAGTTCTTC	CASSWGGGVSYNEQFF
TRBD2	TRBV4-2	TRBJ2-3	.	TGTGCCAGCAGCCATTCCCCGGGACTAGCGGATTCTTACACAGATACGCAGTATTTT	CASSHSPGLADSYTDTQYF
TRBD1	TRBV27	TRBJ1-6	.	TGTGCCAGCAGCCTGGACAGGCTAAGCTCCTATAATTCACCCCTCCACTTT	CASSLDRLSSYNSPLHF
TRBD1	TRBV7-2	TRBJ1-1	.	TGTGCCAGCAGCCCGATGACAGGGGGGTGGAACACTGAAGCTTTCTTT	CASSPMTGGWNTEAFF
.	TRBV7-3	TRBJ2-2	few	TGTGCCAGCAGCTTACTTGCGGGGGAGCTGTTTTTT	CASSLLAGELFF
.	TRBV5-1	TRBJ2-1	.	TGCGCCAGCAGCTTTATAAATGAGCAGTTCTTC	CASSFINEQFF
.	TRBV7-9	TRBJ1-1	.	TGTGCCAGCAGCTTCCAGGGGCCCGACACTGAAGCTTTCTTT	CASSFQGPDTEAFF
.	TRBV6-5	TRBJ1-4	.	TGTGCCAGCAGTTCGGGACACGCCCTGGAAAAACTGTTTTTT	CASSSGHALEKLFF
TRBD1	TRBV27	TRBJ2-1	.	TGTGCCAGCAGTTCACCGGGACAGGGGGCCAGTGAGCAGTTCTTC	CASSSPGQGASEQFF